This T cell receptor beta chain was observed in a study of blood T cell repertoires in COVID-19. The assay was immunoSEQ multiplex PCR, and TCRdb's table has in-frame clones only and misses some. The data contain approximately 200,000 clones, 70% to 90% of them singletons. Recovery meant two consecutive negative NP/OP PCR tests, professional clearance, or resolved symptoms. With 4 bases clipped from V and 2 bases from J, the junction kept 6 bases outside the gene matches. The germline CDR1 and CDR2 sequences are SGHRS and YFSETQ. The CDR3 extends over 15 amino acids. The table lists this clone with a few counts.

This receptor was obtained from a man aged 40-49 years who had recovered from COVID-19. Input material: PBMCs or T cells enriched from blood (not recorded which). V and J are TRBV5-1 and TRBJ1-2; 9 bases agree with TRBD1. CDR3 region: CASSPQGQGNYGYTF. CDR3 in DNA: TGCGCCAGCAGCCCCCAGGGACAGGGAAACTATGGCTACACCTTC.